The next 29 T cell receptor beta chains were all read from a single sample in a study of T cells in pancreatic ductal adenocarcinoma. The assay was immunoSEQ multiplex PCR, and TCRdb's table has in-frame clones only and misses some. The sample yields around 31,000 clones, around nine tenths seen once. Selected pancreatic ductal adenocarcinoma patients had undergone surgery without neoadjuvant therapy. Sequenced: PBMCs. The source of these receptors is a human donor with pancreatic ductal adenocarcinoma.

The rearrangement links TRBV30 to TRBJ2-1; TRBD2 is a possible D gene (6 bases). The CDR3 is 13 amino acids. The V end was cut by 3 bases, the J end by 12 bases, with 18 bases between. CDR1 is GTSNPN, CDR2 SVGIG, per germline (reference sequence). The CDR3 here is CAWSPITGRPQFF. DNA of the CDR3: TGTGCCTGGAGCCCAATAACCGGGAGACCGCAGTTCTTC.

The V call is TRBV9, the J call TRBJ2-2, with no clear D. The CDR3 spans 13 residues. CDR1 is SGDLS and CDR2 is YYNGEE in the germline V gene. V gave up 0 bases and J gave up 4 bases, with 4 bases separating them. In nucleotides, the CDR3 is TGTGCCAGCAGCGTAGACGGCACCGGGGAGCTGTTTTTT. Protein sequence: CASSVDGTGELFF.

V gene TRBV14 combines with J gene TRBJ2-7; 8 bases align to TRBD1. CDR3 size: 14 residues. V dropped 0 bases and J dropped 2; count of bases not matched to a gene: 0. CDR1 SGHDN and CDR2 FVKESK come from the germline V gene. CDR3: CASSQDRGPYEQYF. The CDR3 bases are TGTGCCAGCAGCCAAGACAGGGGGCCCTACGAGCAGTACTTC.

This clone came up a few times. CDR3 coding DNA: TGTGCCAGCAGCTCGGGTTGGACTAGCGGGAACACCGGGGAGCTGTTTTTT. Translated, it gives CASSSGWTSGNTGELFF. The V gene is TRBV11-2, the J gene TRBJ2-2; TRBD2 matches at 10 bases. With V trimmed by 4 bases and J by 1 base, 6 bases remained unmatched. The CDR3 consists of 17 residues. CDR1 is SGHAT, CDR2 FQNNGV, per germline.

The rearrangement uses TRBV14 and TRBJ2-1; D is uncertain. V gave up 3 bases and J gave up 7 bases, with 4 bases separating them. Per the germline V gene, CDR1 is SGHDN and CDR2 is FVKESK. CDR3 length equals 11 residues. CDR3 coding DNA: TGTGCCAGCAGCCATTATAATGAGCAGTTCTTC. This gives the protein CASSHYNEQFF.

The chain is built from TRBV6-5 and TRBJ2-1; weak D call: TRBD2 (7 bases). In germline, CDR1 is MNHEY, CDR2 SVGAGI. This CDR3 spans 12 amino acids. The V and J ends lost 8 bases and 9 bases respectively, with 14 bases between them. The CDR3 region is CASWGGGREQFF. The CDR3 nucleotides read TGTGCCAGCTGGGGAGGGGGTCGTGAGCAGTTCTTC.

This chain links TRBV11-2 with TRBJ2-1; D assignment may be TRBD1 or TRBD2 (5 bases each). The germline gives CDR1 SGHAT, CDR2 FQNNGV. V lost 5 bases and J 6 bases, leaving 20 bases between the germline ends. The CDR3 contains 16 residues. CDR3 region: CASSPLIGGRTNEQFF. The DNA of the CDR3 is TGTGCCAGCAGCCCATTGATTGGGGGACGTACCAATGAGCAGTTCTTC.

The V and J genes are TRBV10-1 and TRBJ1-1, with 8 bases lining up with TRBD1. With 9 bases clipped from V and 6 bases from J, the junction kept 9 bases outside the gene matches. This CDR3 has 13 residues. Germline V gene sequence: CDR1 WNHNN, CDR2 SYGVQD (reference sequence). CDR3 loop: CARATGDMAEAFF. DNA of the CDR3: TGCGCCAGGGCGACAGGGGATATGGCTGAAGCTTTCTTT.

The chain carries TRBV7-2 and TRBJ2-7; 7 bases are a match to TRBD2. The CDR3 spans 14 residues. Germline CDR1 and CDR2: SGHTA and FQGNSA. V trimming: 3 bases; J trimming: 0 bases; junction bases outside the gene matches: 2. For the CDR3, the DNA is TGTGCCAGCAGCTTTGGCGGGGGCTCCTACGAGCAGTACTTC. This sequence encodes CASSFGGGSYEQYF.

V gene TRBV28 combines with J gene TRBJ2-2, with D perhaps TRBD1 (6 bases). This CDR3 has 14 amino acids. The V gene lost 3 bases and the J gene lost 5 bases, with 10 bases spanning the gap. Germline V gives CDR1 MDHEN, CDR2 SYDVKM. Written as DNA, the CDR3 is TGTGCCAGCAGTTTGAACAGGGCAACCGGGGAGCTGTTTTTT. This codes for CASSLNRATGELFF. Drawing the rest from reference TRBV28 and TRBJ2-2, the complete variable domain is DVKVTQSSRYLVKRTGEKVFLECVQDMDHENMFWYRQDPGLGLRLIYFSYDVKMKEKGDIPEGYSVSREKKERFSLILESASTNQTSMYLCASSLNRATGELFFGEGSRLTVL.

The genes are TRBV29-1 and TRBJ2-1, with D unclear. Germline V CDR1 and CDR2: SQVTM, ANQGSEA. V lost 0 bases and J lost 12, with 12 bases in between. The length of the CDR3 is 12 residues. CDR3 DNA sequence: TGCAGCGTTGAAGATCACCTATTGAGGCAGTTCTTC. This sequence encodes CSVEDHLLRQFF.

The rearrangement joins TRBV7-2 to TRBJ1-2, with D unresolved. Trimming cost V 1 base and J 0 bases, with 9 bases left between them. Germline assignment: CDR1 SGHTA and CDR2 FQGNSA. CDR3 size: 15 residues. Written as DNA, the CDR3 is TGTGCCAGCAGCTTAGGGGGTGGGACTAACTATGGCTACACCTTC. Amino acid sequence: CASSLGGGTNYGYTF.

The chain is built from TRBV10-3 and TRBJ2-3; 7 bases align to TRBD1. Germline CDR1 reads ENHRY; CDR2 reads SYGVKD. Losses at the gene ends were 7 bases for V and 7 bases for J; bases not matched to a gene: 8. This CDR3 has 13 amino acids. CDR3 protein: CAIMAGGVNTQYF. The CDR3 DNA is TGTGCCATCATGGCAGGGGGTGTCAATACGCAGTATTTT.

This clone was seen only once. This chain connects TRBV30 to TRBJ2-7; D is unclear. CDR1 and CDR2 (germline): GTSNPN, SVGIG (reference sequence). The CDR3 totals 12 residues. DNA for the CDR3: TGTGCGGTCGACCAATTGTCCTACGAGCAGTACTTC. It codes for CAVDQLSYEQYF. Full variable domain (outside the CDR3, taken from reference TRBV30 and TRBJ2-7): SQTIHQWPATLVQPVGSPLSLECTVEGTSNPNLYWYRQAAGRGLQLLFYSVGIGQISSEVPQNLSASRPQDRQFILSSKKLLLSDSGFYLCAVDQLSYEQYFGPGTRLTVT.

This chain links TRBV28 with TRBJ2-7, with D perhaps being TRBD1 or TRBD2 (6 bases each). Germline-derived CDR1 and CDR2 are MDHEN and SYDVKM. The CDR3 totals 18 residues. The V end was cut by 7 bases, the J end by 2 bases, with 27 bases between. CDR3 sequence (DNA): TGTGCCAGCATCTCACGGTGGGGGCGCGGGGCGGGCCCCTACGAGCAGTACTTC. It translates to CASISRWGRGAGPYEQYF.

The chain combines TRBV9 with TRBJ2-7; TRBD2 aligns across 7 bases. CDR1 SGDLS and CDR2 YYNGEE come from the germline V gene. The CDR3 extends over 15 amino acids. The junction had 10 bases not matched to a gene; V was cut back by 4 bases and J by 3 bases. The CDR3 reads CASSFRLGEGYEQYF. CDR3 nucleotide sequence: TGTGCCAGCAGCTTTCGGTTGGGGGAGGGCTACGAGCAGTACTTC.

This chain links TRBV7-2 with TRBJ2-7; perhaps D is TRBD1 or TRBD2 (7 bases each). CDR3 length: 17 amino acids. Germline V gives CDR1 SGHTA, CDR2 FQGNSA. V dropped 0 bases and J dropped 3 bases, with 18 bases sitting between them. The CDR3 sequence is CASSLAGGWDRNYEQYF. The CDR3, as DNA: TGTGCCAGCAGCTTAGCGGGGGGGTGGGACAGAAACTACGAGCAGTACTTC. The whole variable domain, remainder taken from reference TRBV7-2 and TRBJ2-7, is GAGVSQSPSNKVTEKGKDVELRCDPISGHTALYWYRQSLGQGLEFLIYFQGNSAPDKSGLPSDRFSAERTGGSVSTLTIQRTQQEDSAVYLCASSLAGGWDRNYEQYFGPGTRLTVT.

The genes are TRBV29-1 and TRBJ1-1; D perhaps matches TRBD1 (5 bases). This CDR3 comprises 12 residues. Germline values: CDR1 SQVTM, CDR2 ANQGSEA. V was pared by 4 bases and J by 5 bases, with 11 bases between. CDR3 DNA sequence: TGCAGCGTTGGGGGCGGATGGACTGAAGCTTTCTTT. This encodes CSVGGGWTEAFF.

The chain combines TRBV7-9 with TRBJ1-1; D is uncertain. CDR3 size: 14 residues. CDR1 and CDR2 (germline): SEHNR, FQNEAQ (reference sequence). V was cut by 1 base and J by 7 bases, with 13 bases left in between. DNA for the CDR3: TGTGCCAGCAGCTTAGGATCGGGCCTCAGTGAAGCTTTCTTT. Protein product: CASSLGSGLSEAFF.

V usage is TRBV19 and J usage is TRBJ1-1, with D tentatively TRBD1 (6 bases). The CDR3 sequence is 15 residues long. Germline V lookup: CDR1 LNHDA, CDR2 SQIVND (reference sequence). The V and J ends lost 5 bases and 1 base respectively, with 14 bases between them. For the CDR3, the DNA is TGTGCCAGTAGTCTCTCCGGGACACCGAACACTGAAGCTTTCTTT. The encoded protein is CASSLSGTPNTEAFF.

This clone was counted a single time. This chain uses TRBV21-1 with TRBJ2-1; TRBD2, the table's D call, was not compared with the DNA. TRBV21-1 represents a pseudogene. This CDR3 is built from 16 residues. The CDR3 bases are TGTGCCAGCAGCCTCGAGACTAGCGGGATATACAATGAGCAGTTCTTC. Translated: CASSLETSGIYNEQFF.

The chain couples TRBV9 to TRBJ1-1, with D uncertain. CDR1 and CDR2 from the germline V gene are SGDLS and YYNGEE. Between the trimmed V and J ends, which lost 4 bases and 3 bases, there was a span of 16 bases. CDR3 length equals 15 residues. The CDR3 DNA is TGTGCCAGCAGCCCCCTCGATGGCGCGCACACTGAAGCTTTCTTT. It translates to CASSPLDGAHTEAFF.

In this sample, this clone turned up a few times. The genes are TRBV4-1 and TRBJ2-7, with 9 bases identical to TRBD1. The V segment lost 2 bases and the J segment 2 bases; nucleotides outside the gene matches: 7. The CDR3 covers 16 residues. Germline CDR1 is MGHRA and CDR2 is YSYEKL. CDR3 residues: CASSQPGTGRPYEQYF. CDR3 coding DNA: TGCGCCAGCAGCCAACCAGGGACAGGGAGGCCCTACGAGCAGTACTTC.

The CDR3 loop is CASTLGGTDTQYF. CDR3 DNA sequence: TGTGCCAGCACCCTGGGAGGCACAGATACGCAGTATTTT. This chain uses TRBV5-6 with TRBJ2-3; a weak D match, TRBD2 (5 bases). Germline assignment: CDR1 SGHDT and CDR2 YYEEEE. V dropped 6 bases and J dropped 1 base, with 9 bases sitting between them. The CDR3 extends over 13 amino acids. Supplemented by reference TRBV5-6 and TRBJ2-3, the full variable domain reads DAGVTQSPTHLIKTRGQQVTLRCSPKSGHDTVSWYQQALGQGPQFIFQYYEEEERQRGNFPDRFSGHQFPNYSSELNVNALLLGDSALYLCASTLGGTDTQYFGPGTRLTVL.

This sequence joins TRBV4-3 and TRBJ2-1; the match to TRBD2 covers 9 bases. Unmatched junction bases numbered 2, after V lost 0 bases and J lost 2 bases. Germline V lookup: CDR1 LGHNA, CDR2 YSLEER. This CDR3 is 16 amino acids long. The CDR3 region has the DNA TGCGCCAGCAGCCAAGAGCCTAGCGGGGCCTACAATGAGCAGTTCTTC. It encodes CASSQEPSGAYNEQFF.

V and J are TRBV27 and TRBJ2-1, with TRBD2 identical over 7 bases. The CDR3 extends over 11 amino acids. CDR1 and CDR2 (germline): MNHEY, SMNVEV (reference sequence). V trimming: 4 bases; J trimming: 10 bases; junction bases outside the gene matches: 1. CDR3 nucleotides: TGTGCCAGCAGTTACGGGGGGGAGCAGTTCTTC. This translates into CASSYGGEQFF.

The chain combines TRBV5-6 with TRBJ2-4, with D perhaps TRBD1 (5 bases). The germline V and J ends were trimmed by 3 bases and 0 bases, with 13 bases remaining between them. Germline loops: CDR1 SGHDT, CDR2 YYEEEE. The length of the CDR3 is 16 residues. The CDR3 protein is CASSSVGQGAKNIQYF. The CDR3 bases are TGTGCCAGCAGCTCGGTGGGGCAGGGAGCCAAAAACATTCAGTACTTC.

The CDR3 DNA is TGTGCCAGCATTGGGGTTTGCCCTTACGAGCAGTACTTC. Protein: CASIGVCPYEQYF. The chain employs TRBV21-1 and TRBJ2-7. TRBV21-1 is an annotated pseudogene. The CDR3 is made up of 13 amino acids.

The gene calls are TRBV11-2 and TRBJ2-1; a weak D match, TRBD1 (6 bases). The CDR3 totals 15 residues. Germline CDR1 SGHAT, CDR2 FQNNGV. With 5 bases removed from V and 0 bases from J, the gap between germline ends came to 11 bases. The CDR3 here is CASSLTGSSYNEQFF. The CDR3 DNA is TGTGCCAGCAGCCTAACAGGGAGCTCCTACAATGAGCAGTTCTTC.